This entry lists 28 T cell receptor beta chains sequenced from one sample in a study of T cell responses to AZD1222 COVID-19 vaccine (dated by TCRdb to about 2021). The method was the immunoSEQ multiplex PCR assay. TCRdb mirrors the immuneACCESS table, restricted to in-frame sequences. Some clones are absent from its copies; in checked studies, under half trace to an unresolved V gene, and the reason for the others is unknown. This sample holds some 58,000 clones; 60% to 80% were observed only once. About 5% of the sample is in the top ten clones. Read against the paper, the sample's time point label means: about 28 days (+/-7) after the second vaccine dose. The sample in question was peripheral blood, obtained 28 days after the second AZD1222 dose. These receptor sequences come from an adult who received the AZD1222 COVID-19 vaccine.

The V and J genes are TRBV7-2 and TRBJ2-7; D is possibly TRBD1 (6 bases). The CDR3 has 14 amino acids. Germline lookup yields CDR1 SGHTA and CDR2 FQGNSA. V was trimmed by 1 base and J by 3 bases, leaving 10 bases between them. DNA of the CDR3: TGTGCCAGCAGCTTAGGGACAGCCATCTACGAGCAGTACTTC. Encoded protein: CASSLGTAIYEQYF.

The chain combines TRBV28 with TRBJ1-1; D remains ambiguous. This CDR3 has 16 residues. The V gene's germline CDR1 is MDHEN and CDR2 SYDVKM. The germline V and J ends were trimmed by 4 bases and 2 bases, with 17 bases remaining between them. The DNA of the CDR3 is TGTGCCAGCAGTTCCCCCGGTGTGGGCAGAAACACTGAAGCTTTCTTT. Translating gives CASSSPGVGRNTEAFF.

V and J are TRBV27 and TRBJ2-7, with TRBD2 matching 14 bases. J was trimmed by 2 bases and V by 0 bases; bases with no gene match: 0. The germline gives CDR1 MNHEY, CDR2 SMNVEV (reference sequence). This CDR3 region has 16 residues. CDR3 in amino acids: CASSLSGLAGAYEQYF. The CDR3 DNA sequence: TGTGCCAGCAGTTTATCGGGACTAGCGGGAGCCTACGAGCAGTACTTC.

V and J are TRBV6-4 and TRBJ2-1; the match to TRBD2 covers 7 bases. The CDR3 totals 14 residues. Germline CDR1 and CDR2: MRHNA and SNTAGT. Trimming at V came to 4 bases and at J to 5 bases, leaving 5 bases not matched to a gene. The chain's CDR3 is CASSVRAGNNEQFF. The CDR3 nucleotides read TGTGCCAGCAGTGTTCGAGCGGGGAACAATGAGCAGTTCTTC.

This clone was counted only a few times. CDR3 region: CASSIGGYNEQFF. For the CDR3, the DNA is TGTGCCAGTAGTATTGGGGGGTACAATGAGCAGTTCTTC. J is TRBJ2-1 and V is TRBV19; possible D gene TRBD2, 6 bases. Trimming took 3 bases from V and 4 from J, leaving 7 bases between them. Germline-derived CDR1 and CDR2 are LNHDA and SQIVND (reference sequence). There are 13 residues in the CDR3.

V gene TRBV28 combines with J gene TRBJ1-6; perhaps TRBD1 as D (5 bases). Germline V lookup: CDR1 MDHEN, CDR2 SYDVKM. The CDR3 covers 15 residues. Trimming took 6 bases from V and 5 from J, leaving 14 bases between them. The CDR3 loop reads CASSLGDRHNSPLHF. CDR3 coding DNA: TGTGCCAGCAGCCTGGGGGACCGACATAATTCACCCCTCCACTTT.

About this clone: One end of the junction fails to match germline, which may point to a read error. The chain employs TRBV4-1 and TRBJ2-3, with 9 bases that match TRBD2. The V gene's germline CDR1 is MGHRA and CDR2 YSYEKL. The CDR3 is 15 residues long. This CDR3 is CASSLGWGSRLAGIF. DNA of the CDR3: TGCGCCAGCAGCCTGGGTTGGGGAAGTCGGCTAGCGGGGATTTTT.

The chain employs TRBV11-3 and TRBJ2-6; weak D call: TRBD1 (6 bases). CDR1 and CDR2 (germline): SGHNT, YENEEA. The CDR3 length is 15 residues. The V end lost 5 bases, the J end lost 0 bases, and 8 bases lay between the germline ends. The DNA for the CDR3 is TGTGCCAGCAGCCGAGGGGGCTCTGGGGCCAACGTCCTGACTTTC. This translates into CASSRGGSGANVLTF.

This clone was recorded only once. This chain links TRBV7-9 with TRBJ1-5; D possibly corresponds to TRBD1 (5 bases). This CDR3 region has 14 residues. Trimming stripped 5 bases from V and 4 bases from J, with 12 bases between. The germline V gene has CDR1 SEHNR and CDR2 FQNEAQ (reference sequence). The CDR3: CASSLGGGNQPQHF. The CDR3 bases are TGTGCCAGCAGCCTCGGTGGGGGGAATCAGCCCCAGCATTTT. The full variable domain, its missing parts supplied by reference TRBV7-9 and TRBJ1-5, is DTGVSQNPRHKITKRGQNVTFRCDPISEHNRLYWYRQTLGQGPEFLTYFQNEAQLEKSRLLSDRFSAERPKGSFSTLEIQRTEQGDSAMYLCASSLGGGNQPQHFGDGTRLSIL.

The chain has TRBV4-1 and TRBJ1-4; D is ambiguous. The germline V and J ends were trimmed by 3 bases and 4 bases, with 6 bases remaining between them. Germline V lookup: CDR1 MGHRA, CDR2 YSYEKL. The CDR3 consists of 13 residues. This CDR3 is CASSHQLNEKLFF. Here the CDR3 DNA reads TGCGCCAGCAGCCACCAGCTTAATGAAAAACTGTTTTTT.

The chain employs TRBV10-3 and TRBJ2-7; 7 bases align to TRBD1. The CDR3 extends over 13 amino acids. The trim removed 10 bases at V and 4 bases at J, leaving 10 bases unmatched. Germline CDR1 ENHRY, CDR2 SYGVKD. CDR3 in DNA: TGTGCCAGAACAGGGGCCCCCATTTACGAGCAGTACGTC. Its translation: CARTGAPIYEQYV.

The V call is TRBV18, the J call TRBJ2-5, with D unclear. The V gene lost 5 bases and the J gene lost 4 bases, with 11 bases spanning the gap. Germline V gives CDR1 KGHSH, CDR2 LQKENI. The CDR3 totals 13 residues. DNA of the CDR3: TGTGCCAGCTCAAACCGAGCCATAGAGACCCAGTACTTC. This gives the protein CASSNRAIETQYF. Drawing the rest from reference TRBV18 and TRBJ2-5, the complete variable domain is NAGVMQNPRHLVRRRGQEARLRCSPMKGHSHVYWYRQLPEEGLKFMVYLQKENIIDESGMPKERFSAEFPKEGPSILRIQQVVRGDSAAYFCASSNRAIETQYFGPGTRLLVL.

The chain recombines TRBV12-3 or TRBV12-4 with TRBJ1-1; D is uncertain. Trimming removed 1 base from V and 6 bases from J, with 6 bases in between. The CDR3 consists of 12 residues. DNA of the CDR3: TGTGCCAGCAGTTTAGGTAGCGCTGAAGCTTTCTTT. Translation: CASSLGSAEAFF.

The chain has TRBV18 and TRBJ2-1; unclear D gene. CDR3 length: 12 residues. Germline values: CDR1 KGHSH, CDR2 LQKENI. Trimming left V 8 bases short and J 3 bases short, with 8 bases between. The CDR3 is CASGSGYNEQFF. The CDR3 region has the DNA TGTGCCAGCGGAAGTGGCTACAATGAGCAGTTCTTC.

V usage is TRBV27 and J usage is TRBJ1-5; D is unclear. The V and J ends lost 3 bases and 2 bases respectively, with 11 bases between them. There are 15 residues in the CDR3. Germline V gives CDR1 MNHEY, CDR2 SMNVEV (reference sequence). As DNA, the CDR3 is TGTGCCAGCAGTTTGGCAGGTGAGGGCAATCAGCCCCAGCATTTT. Encoded protein: CASSLAGEGNQPQHF.

The chain has TRBV6-2 or TRBV6-3 and TRBJ2-7; maybe TRBD1 (5 bases). V shed 0 bases and J shed 3 bases, with 15 bases lying between them. Germline V lookup: CDR1 MNHEY, CDR2 SVGEGT. The CDR3 totals 16 residues. The CDR3 DNA reads TGTGCCAGCAGTTACTCTCCGACAGACCTAAGCTACGAGCAGTACTTC. Translating gives CASSYSPTDLSYEQYF.

The count of this clone is one. The V gene is TRBV5-6, the J gene TRBJ2-5; D is possibly TRBD1 or TRBD2 (5 bases each). The germline CDR1 and CDR2 sequences are SGHDT and YYEEEE. Trimming took off 4 bases at V and 0 bases at J, with 13 bases between the two ends. CDR3 length equals 15 residues. The CDR3 sequence is CASSLGTEYQETQYF. The DNA of the CDR3 is TGTGCCAGCAGCCTAGGGACCGAGTACCAAGAGACCCAGTACTTC.

The rearrangement links TRBV28 to TRBJ1-5, with 8 bases fitting TRBD1. The CDR3 extends over 15 amino acids. V shed 4 bases, J shed 6 bases, and the junction held 8 bases outside the gene matches. Per the germline V gene, CDR1 is MDHEN and CDR2 is SYDVKM. This CDR3 is CASSYKTGGFQPQHF. CDR3 bases: TGTGCCAGCAGTTATAAAACAGGGGGATTTCAGCCCCAGCATTTT. The full variable domain, completed using reference TRBV28 and TRBJ1-5, is DVKVTQSSRYLVKRTGEKVFLECVQDMDHENMFWYRQDPGLGLRLIYFSYDVKMKEKGDIPEGYSVSREKKERFSLILESASTNQTSMYLCASSYKTGGFQPQHFGDGTRLSIL.

The V and J genes are TRBV28 and TRBJ2-1; D possibly corresponds to TRBD1 (6 bases). The CDR3 runs 14 residues. The V end lost 1 base, the J end lost 9 bases, and 13 bases lay between the germline ends. Germline lookup yields CDR1 MDHEN and CDR2 SYDVKM. CDR3 sequence: CASSLYKSRGEQFF. The CDR3 DNA sequence: TGTGCCAGCAGTTTATACAAGTCCAGGGGTGAGCAGTTCTTC.

This chain uses TRBV3-1 (or the pseudogene TRBV3-2) with TRBJ2-5; D remains unclear. Trimming took off 6 bases at V and 2 bases at J, with 13 bases between the two ends. Germline CDR1 LGHDT, CDR2 YNNKEL (reference sequence). The CDR3 sequence is 14 residues long. As DNA, the CDR3 is TGTGCCAGCAGACAGAACTTCCAACAAGAGACCCAGTACTTC. Translating gives CASRQNFQQETQYF.

This chain joins TRBV29-1 and TRBJ1-2; unclear D gene. The CDR3 is 13 residues long. With 3 bases removed from V and 4 bases from J, the gap between germline ends came to 12 bases. Germline values: CDR1 SQVTM, CDR2 ANQGSEA. For the CDR3, the DNA is TGCAGCGTTGAGATAGTAGAGCTCTATGGCTACACCTTC. Residues: CSVEIVELYGYTF. The full variable domain, rest sourced from reference TRBV29-1 and TRBJ1-2, is SAVISQKPSRDICQRGTSLTIQCQVDSQVTMMFWYRQQPGQSLTLIATANQGSEATYESGFVIDKFPISRPNLTFSTLTVSNMSPEDSSIYLCSVEIVELYGYTFGSGTRLTVV.

This chain uses TRBV6-5 with TRBJ2-7, with TRBD1 as a possible D gene (5 bases). V lost 2 bases and J 2 bases, leaving 10 bases between the germline ends. Germline assignment: CDR1 MNHEY and CDR2 SVGAGI. There are 14 residues in the CDR3. The CDR3 nucleotides are TGTGCCAGCAGTTACAACAGGCTGACCTACGAGCAGTACTTC. Protein product: CASSYNRLTYEQYF.

This clone was picked up many times. V and J are TRBV29-1 and TRBJ1-1; the D gene is possibly TRBD1 (5 bases). The CDR3 covers 13 residues. Germline V CDR1 and CDR2: SQVTM, ANQGSEA. Trimming shortened V by 6 bases and J by 0 bases, and 11 bases separated the two germline ends. This CDR3 is CSVSGTVNTEAFF. The CDR3 bases are TGCAGCGTCTCCGGGACCGTGAACACTGAAGCTTTCTTT.

This chain connects TRBV6-5 to TRBJ2-1; TRBD1 might be the D (6 bases). V was trimmed by 6 bases and J by 0 bases, leaving 12 bases between them. The CDR3 consists of 15 residues. Germline V gene lookup returns CDR1 MNHEY and CDR2 SVGAGI. The CDR3 DNA follows: TGTGCCAGCAGAACCCACAGGGCCTCCTACAATGAGCAGTTCTTC. The encoded protein is CASRTHRASYNEQFF.

The rearrangement joins TRBV20-1 to TRBJ2-7; a possible D gene is TRBD2 (6 bases). The V end lost 3 bases, the J end lost 7 bases, and 22 bases lay between the germline ends. This CDR3 region has 15 residues. Germline V gives CDR1 DFQATT, CDR2 SNEGSKA (reference sequence). The CDR3 DNA reads as TGCAGTGCTAGTACTAGTAGGGGAGGTTTGAGGGAGCAGTACGTC. It codes for CSASTSRGGLREQYV.

The chain employs TRBV6-1 and TRBJ2-2, with no clear D. The germline V gene has CDR1 MNHNS and CDR2 SASEGT. V was shortened by 3 bases and J by 3 bases, with 8 bases between the two germline ends. This CDR3 spans 14 amino acids. CDR3 sequence: CASSDGYYTGELFF. CDR3 nucleotides: TGTGCCAGCAGTGACGGCTACTACACCGGGGAGCTGTTTTTT.

The rearrangement joins TRBV7-9 to TRBJ1-1; D not resolved. Between the trimmed V and J ends, which lost 4 bases and 4 bases, there was a span of 10 bases. The CDR3 covers 13 residues. Germline V gene data show CDR1 as SEHNR and CDR2 as FQNEAQ (reference sequence). CDR3 nucleotide sequence: TGTGCCAGCAGCTCCCTACCTGGCACTGAAGCTTTCTTT. It yields the protein CASSSLPGTEAFF.

CDR3 in DNA: TGTGCCAGCAGCTTAGGTGGGTTGAACACTGAAGCTTTCTTT. This translates into CASSLGGLNTEAFF. This chain joins TRBV11-3 and TRBJ1-1; D is uncertain. V was cut by 1 base and J by 0 bases, with 6 bases left in between. There are 14 residues in the CDR3. Germline V gives CDR1 SGHNT, CDR2 YENEEA.